This entry describes one T cell receptor beta chain. Other DNA sequences from this sample encode an identical CDR3 as well. This sample was taken from a study of cytotoxic CD8 clonotypes in ibrutinib-treated CLL. Sequenced by immunoSEQ multiplex PCR; TCRdb stores in-frame clones only, minus some. The sample records approximately 190,000 clones, about four fifths being singletons. V shed 4 bases and J shed 6 bases, with 10 bases lying between them. The CDR3 loop spans 11 amino acids. Germline CDR1 reads SQVTM; CDR2 reads ANQGSEA. The chain carries TRBV29-1 and TRBJ2-7; the D gene is possibly TRBD2 (6 bases). The clonotype was recovered from a human donor with chronic lymphocytic leukemia. Specimen: PBMCs, collected after 12 months of ibrutinib treatment. CDR3 in amino acids: CSVVRGSEQYF. The CDR3 nucleotides are TGCAGCGTTGTTCGGGGGAGCGAGCAGTACTTC.